Each of the 18 T cell receptor beta chains below was sequenced from the same sample in a study of OX40 agonist ivuxolimab in advanced cancers. The method behind the library was the immunoSEQ multiplex PCR assay. TCRdb limited this immuneACCESS table to in-frame rearrangements with V and J called. A share of clones is missing; checked studies link under half to unresolved V genes, and the rest is unexplained. This sample comprises 95,000 to 100,000 clones, roughly 80% of them detected only once. 1.4% to 1.5% of the sample is taken by the ten largest. The sequencing used CD4+ or CD8+ T cells sorted from blood, collected in a trial of the OX40 agonist ivuxolimab. The receptors were sampled from an adult with an advanced solid tumor such as melanoma, head and neck, liver or kidney cancer.

This chain links TRBV30 with TRBJ2-3; 7 bases agree with TRBD2. With V trimmed by 3 bases and J by 5 bases, 8 bases remained unmatched. This CDR3 has 14 residues. Per germline, CDR1 GTSNPN and CDR2 SVGIG (reference sequence). Here the CDR3 DNA reads TGTGCCTGGAGCAGCGGGACTCCTGAAGATACGCAGTATTTT. Its protein product is CAWSSGTPEDTQYF.

CDR3 nucleotides: TGTGCCAGCAGTTTTCAGATCTCTGGGGCCAACGTCCTGACTTTC. Translated: CASSFQISGANVLTF. The V gene is TRBV27, the J gene TRBJ2-6, with D unclear. The CDR3 has 15 amino acids. V was trimmed by 3 bases and J by 0 bases, leaving 6 bases between them. Germline V gives CDR1 MNHEY, CDR2 SMNVEV (reference sequence). Combining the CDR3 with reference TRBV27 and TRBJ2-6 gives the whole variable domain EAQVTQNPRYLITVTGKKLTVTCSQNMNHEYMSWYRQDPGLGLRQIYYSMNVEVTDKGDVPEGYKVSRKEKRNFPLILESPSPNQTSLYFCASSFQISGANVLTFGAGSRLTVL.

The J gene is TRBJ1-1, the V gene TRBV7-9; 9 bases align to TRBD1. The V gene's germline CDR1 is SEHNR and CDR2 FQNEAQ (reference sequence). This CDR3 comprises 15 residues. After removal of 1 base from V and 4 bases from J, the junction contained 4 bases not matched to a gene. The CDR3 DNA sequence: TGTGCCAGCAGCTTAGACGGACAGGGGCGCACTGAAGCTTTCTTT. Amino acid sequence: CASSLDGQGRTEAFF.

This clone was seen more than once but under ten times. This chain connects TRBV9 to TRBJ1-5; unclear D gene. Germline V gene lookup returns CDR1 SGDLS and CDR2 YYNGEE. The CDR3 has 14 residues. V lost 2 bases and J lost 5, with 11 bases in between. The CDR3 region is CASSVGIGDQPQHF. The CDR3 DNA reads TGTGCCAGCAGCGTCGGCATCGGGGATCAGCCCCAGCATTTT.

The chain links TRBV27 to TRBJ2-3; D may be TRBD2 (5 bases). Trimming left V 6 bases short and J 3 bases short, with 13 bases between. Germline V gene sequence: CDR1 MNHEY, CDR2 SMNVEV (reference sequence). This CDR3 region has 14 residues. CDR3 amino acids: CASRRTPQTDTQYF. The CDR3 region has the DNA TGTGCCAGCAGGCGGACTCCCCAAACAGATACGCAGTATTTT.

This clone appeared a single time. The chain carries TRBV7-2 and TRBJ2-7; D gene uncertain. The V end was cut by 1 base, the J end by 1 base, with 5 bases between. CDR3 size: 13 residues. The germline V gene has CDR1 SGHTA and CDR2 FQGNSA. In DNA form, the CDR3 reads TGTGCCAGCAGCTTAGGTCTATCCTACGAGCAGTACTTC. Translating gives CASSLGLSYEQYF.

The chain uses TRBV4-1 and TRBJ2-1, with TRBD2 identical over 12 bases. V shed 1 base, J shed 4 bases, and the junction held 8 bases outside the gene matches. Per germline, CDR1 MGHRA and CDR2 YSYEKL. This CDR3 spans 18 amino acids. This chain's CDR3 is CASSQGLAGVRAYNEQFF. CDR3 DNA sequence: TGCGCCAGCAGCCAAGGACTAGCGGGAGTTAGGGCTTACAATGAGCAGTTCTTC.

V gene TRBV19 combines with J gene TRBJ2-2; 7 bases are shared with TRBD1. V was pared by 2 bases and J by 4 bases, with 10 bases of the junction left unmatched. Per the germline V gene, CDR1 is LNHDA and CDR2 is SQIVND (reference sequence). This CDR3 has 17 amino acids. The CDR3 sequence is CASSIPITHRGTGELFF. The CDR3 region has the DNA TGTGCCAGTAGTATACCGATTACCCACAGGGGCACCGGGGAGCTGTTTTTT.

This chain uses TRBV19 with TRBJ2-5, with D perhaps TRBD2 (5 bases). The V gene's germline CDR1 is LNHDA and CDR2 SQIVND (reference sequence). The CDR3 is 15 residues long. The ends were cut back, 4 bases at V and 2 bases at J, with 14 bases in the middle. CDR3 protein: CASSTHLTSQETQYF. Here the CDR3 DNA reads TGTGCCAGTAGTACCCACCTTACTAGTCAAGAGACCCAGTACTTC.

This clone was found a few times. The DNA for the CDR3 is TGCAGCGTTGTGGTTCCGGAAACCAAAAACATTCAGTACTTC. Translation gives CSVVVPETKNIQYF. The V gene is TRBV29-1, the J gene TRBJ2-4; the D is unclear. The germline V gene encodes CDR1 SQVTM and CDR2 ANQGSEA. The ends were cut back, 4 bases at V and 2 bases at J, with 12 bases in the middle. The CDR3 covers 14 residues.

The sample holds a few counts of this clone. V and J are TRBV5-5 and TRBJ1-6; a possible D gene is TRBD1 (5 bases). Between the trimmed V and J ends, which lost 1 base and 7 bases, there was a span of 9 bases. The germline gives CDR1 SGHKS, CDR2 YYEKEE (reference sequence). This CDR3 has 14 amino acids. CDR3 in amino acids: CASSLTGPNSPLHF. The CDR3 coding sequence is TGTGCCAGCAGCTTGACGGGACCGAATTCACCCCTCCACTTT.

The V gene is TRBV7-2, the J gene TRBJ2-1; tentative D call: TRBD2 (5 bases). V was cut by 0 bases and J by 5 bases, with 5 bases left in between. The CDR3 extends over 13 amino acids. The V gene's germline CDR1 is SGHTA and CDR2 FQGNSA. CDR3 amino acids: CASSLARDNEQFF. The DNA for the CDR3 is TGTGCCAGCAGCTTAGCGAGGGACAATGAGCAGTTCTTC.

The chain recombines TRBV5-1 with TRBJ2-3, with a weak D call TRBD2 (6 bases). The CDR3 covers 15 residues. The V gene's germline CDR1 is SGHRS and CDR2 YFSETQ. Deletions cut 4 bases from V and 4 bases from J, with 16 bases between. DNA for the CDR3: TGCGCCAGCAGCCTTCGACTAGGTGGGGCAGATACGCAGTATTTT. This codes for CASSLRLGGADTQYF.

The chain links TRBV2 to TRBJ2-1; 7 bases align to TRBD1. CDR3 length equals 13 residues. V lost 7 bases to trimming and J lost 7 bases; unmatched junction nucleotides: 7. Looked up from germline, CDR1 is SNHLY and CDR2 is FYNNEI. For the CDR3, the DNA is TGTGCCAGCAAAAGACAGGGAGAAAATGAGCAGTTCTTC. As protein: CASKRQGENEQFF.

The chain joins TRBV5-8 to TRBJ1-4; 7 positions agree with TRBD1. This CDR3 comprises 14 residues. Germline-derived CDR1 and CDR2 are SGHTS and YDEGEE. Unmatched junction bases numbered 4, after V lost 0 bases and J lost 8 bases. The CDR3 spells CASSLEGAGEKLFF. DNA for the CDR3: TGTGCCAGCAGCTTGGAGGGGGCGGGAGAAAAACTGTTTTTT.

The chain uses TRBV29-1 and TRBJ2-3; tentatively, D is TRBD1 (6 bases). V was cut by 7 bases and J by 1 base, with 9 bases left in between. The CDR3 contains 12 residues. Germline lookup yields CDR1 SQVTM and CDR2 ANQGSEA. The CDR3 loop reads CSARQGTDTQYF. In DNA, the CDR3 is TGCAGCGCAAGACAGGGCACAGATACGCAGTATTTT.

The genes are TRBV7-8 and TRBJ1-1; D ambiguous. The CDR3 has 15 residues. From germline, CDR1 is SGHVS and CDR2 FQNEAQ. V was shortened by 7 bases and J by 1 base, with 16 bases between the two germline ends. CDR3 coding DNA: TGTGCCAGCAAAGTTAGCGACACCGGGAACACTGAAGCTTTCTTT. Translation: CASKVSDTGNTEAFF. Looking up the rest from reference TRBV7-8 and TRBJ1-1 gives the full variable domain: GAGVSQSPRYKVAKRGQDVALRCDPISGHVSLFWYQQALGQGPEFLTYFQNEAQLDKSGLPSDRFFAERPEGSVSTLKIQRTQQEDSAVYLCASKVSDTGNTEAFFGQGTRLTVV.

The CDR3 here is CASKGQANTEAFF. CDR3 nucleotides: TGTGCCAGCAAAGGGCAGGCGAACACTGAAGCTTTCTTT. This rearrangement joins TRBV2 to TRBJ1-1; the D is unclear. V was shortened by 7 bases and J by 1 base, with 10 bases between the two germline ends. The CDR3 covers 13 residues. Looked up from germline, CDR1 is SNHLY and CDR2 is FYNNEI.